This T cell receptor beta chain was recovered during a study of CD8 T cells in ankylosing spondylitis. Looked up from germline, CDR1 is DFQATT and CDR2 is SNEGSKA (reference sequence). This CDR3 contains 13 residues. The V and J ends lost 8 bases and 5 bases respectively, with 18 bases between them. In making TCR beta libraries, quantitative 5'-RACE with molecular barcodes was used. TCRdb reprocessed the 5' RACE reads with MiXCR, giving one entry per CDR3 protein. The data show approximately 520,000 distinct CDR3 sequences, about 5.7% seen once. Study-level points and caveats: Reported data indicate significant enrichment of disease-linked clones within matched ankylosing spondylitis synovial fluid. In synovial fluid and blood from reactive arthritis, some motif variants were previously reported. Disease-linked clones bore a CD8+ phenotype, appearing relatively rarely in peripheral blood. There was a TCR beta motif, made of several highly homologous variants, that appeared characteristic of ankylosing spondylitis blood.

In this sample, this clonotype turned up many times. Its specificity is not known. This TCR was sampled from a male donor with ankylosing spondylitis. What was sequenced was blood, either unsorted or a sorted T cell fraction (not recorded which). This rearrangement joins TRBV20-1 to TRBJ1-1; D is possibly TRBD1 (6 bases). The CDR3 sequence is CSNRAGGWTEAFF. CDR3 in DNA: TGCAGTAATCGGGCGGGGGGCTGGACTGAAGCTTTCTTT.